This record looks at one T cell receptor beta chain sequence and its context. Its target is not known. Primers: 60 Vbeta forward and 13 Jbeta reverse. Measured with immunoSEQ multiplex PCR; TCRdb has only the in-frame clones, and not every one. This table holds around 140,000 clones, 70% to 80% found once. This CDR3 contains 15 residues. Germline V CDR1 and CDR2: SGHNT, YYREEE (reference sequence). After removal of 3 bases from V and 1 base from J, the junction contained 4 bases not matched to a gene. The data originate from a study of cytomegalovirus exposure and HLA in healthy donors. Study overall: The Caucasian-associated ancestry cluster contained 65% to 85% of the approximately 400 genotyped donors. Study-level results: Clonal expansion, a later analysis showed, was greater in HLA-associated TCR beta chains than in equally common others. In presence/absence analyses, roughly uniform sequencing depth across donors was assumed. CMV serostatus stood as the only immune exposure information on hand.

The V and J genes are TRBV5-4 and TRBJ2-3; TRBD2 matches 8 bases. The sequencing input was PBMCs. This receptor was taken from a female donor in good health and CMV-seropositive. CDR3 residues: CASSSMTSGTDTQYF. The CDR3 DNA is TGTGCCAGCAGCTCCATGACTAGCGGCACAGATACGCAGTATTTT.